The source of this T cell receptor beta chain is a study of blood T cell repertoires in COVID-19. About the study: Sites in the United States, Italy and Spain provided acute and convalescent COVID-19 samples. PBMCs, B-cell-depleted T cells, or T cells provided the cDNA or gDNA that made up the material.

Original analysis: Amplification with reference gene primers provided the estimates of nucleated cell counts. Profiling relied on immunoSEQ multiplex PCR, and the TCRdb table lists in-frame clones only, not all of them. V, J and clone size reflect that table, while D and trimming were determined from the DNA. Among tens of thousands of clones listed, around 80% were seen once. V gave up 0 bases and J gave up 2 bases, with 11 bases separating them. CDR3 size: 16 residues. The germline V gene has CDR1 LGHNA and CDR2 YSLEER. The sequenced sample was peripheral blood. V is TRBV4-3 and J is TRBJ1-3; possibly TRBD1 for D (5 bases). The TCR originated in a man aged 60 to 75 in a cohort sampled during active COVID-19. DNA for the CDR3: TGCGCCAGCAGCCAAGAGTTCAAGGGGCCTGGAAACACCATATATTTT. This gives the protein CASSQEFKGPGNTIYF.